This T cell receptor beta chain was retrieved from a study of PD-L1 blockade in urothelial cancer. Across the study: Per blood sample, T cells had a median of around 150,000.

Sequencing used immunoSEQ multiplex PCR; TCRdb keeps in-frame clones, though not all of them. The sample lists 25,000 to 40,000 clones; roughly 84% were seen once. Germline trimming cut 10 bases from V and 11 bases from J; bases unmatched to any gene: 7. Germline loops: CDR1 LNHDA, CDR2 SQIVND (reference sequence). CDR3 size: 10 residues. The genes are TRBV19 and TRBJ1-1, with 7 nucleotides matching TRBD1. The clonotype comes from a man in his sixties with urothelial cancer. This material consisted of PBMCs, taken around atezolizumab (anti-PD-L1) treatment. The CDR3: CATLQGRAFF. The CDR3 region has the DNA TGTGCCACCTTACAGGGGCGGGCTTTCTTT.